What follows are 5 T cell receptor beta chains derived from one specimen sequenced in a study of sequential checkpoint blockade in melanoma. Treatment in this sample: randomized to nivolumab then ipilimumab (arm A) or the reverse (arm B). The protocol was immunoSEQ multiplex PCR, while the TCRdb copy is restricted to in-frame clones and leaves out a portion. The table shows more than 9,000 clones, with more than 65% occurring only once. Sample: CD8+ T cells sorted from blood (inferred from file names), taken from a patient given nivolumab and ipilimumab in sequence. The origin of the receptors is a human donor with melanoma.

The chain is built from TRBV6-5 and TRBJ2-3; 7 bases agree with TRBD1. CDR3 size: 15 residues. The germline V gene has CDR1 MNHEY and CDR2 SVGAGI. The V segment lost 6 bases and the J segment 0 bases; nucleotides outside the gene matches: 6. CDR3 DNA: TGTGCCAGCAGCGGACAGGCAACTAGCACAGATACGCAGTATTTT. Its translation: CASSGQATSTDTQYF.

This chain connects TRBV19 to TRBJ2-1; 8 bases match TRBD2. The CDR3 has 15 residues. With 6 bases clipped from V and 6 bases from J, the junction kept 10 bases outside the gene matches. From germline, CDR1 is LNHDA and CDR2 SQIVND (reference sequence). CDR3 nucleotides: TGTGCCAGTAGCGCCCCGGGACTAGACTCCAATGAGCAGTTCTTC. Its translation: CASSAPGLDSNEQFF.

V is TRBV6-1 and J is TRBJ2-2, with D perhaps matching TRBD2 (7 bases). Trimming pared 1 base from V and 3 bases from J, leaving 15 bases between. The CDR3 has 17 residues. Germline V lookup: CDR1 MNHNS, CDR2 SASEGT. The CDR3 DNA sequence: TGTGCCAGCAGTGAAGTAAGGGGGGGCAAGGACACCGGGGAGCTGTTTTTT. Translating it yields CASSEVRGGKDTGELFF.

J is TRBJ2-1 and V is TRBV2; 8 bases fit TRBD2. This CDR3 region has 15 residues. V shed 1 base, J shed 6 bases, and the junction held 5 bases outside the gene matches. Germline assignment: CDR1 SNHLY and CDR2 FYNNEI. CDR3 bases: TGTGCCAGCAGTGAAGGGGGGACTAGGACCAATGAGCAGTTCTTC. It codes for CASSEGGTRTNEQFF.

The chain is built from TRBV9 and TRBJ1-4; D call uncertain. V gave up 2 bases and J gave up 7 bases, with 12 bases separating them. The germline V gene encodes CDR1 SGDLS and CDR2 YYNGEE. The CDR3 extends over 14 amino acids. CDR3 nucleotide sequence: TGTGCCAGCAGCGTGGAAATAGGGAGTGAAAAACTGTTTTTT. The encoded protein is CASSVEIGSEKLFF. The entire variable domain, with the rest obtained from reference TRBV9 and TRBJ1-4, is as follows: DSGVTQTPKHLITATGQRVTLRCSPRSGDLSVYWYQQSLDQGLQFLIQYYNGEERAKGNILERFSAQQFPDLHSELNLSSLELGDSALYFCASSVEIGSEKLFFGSGTQLSVL.